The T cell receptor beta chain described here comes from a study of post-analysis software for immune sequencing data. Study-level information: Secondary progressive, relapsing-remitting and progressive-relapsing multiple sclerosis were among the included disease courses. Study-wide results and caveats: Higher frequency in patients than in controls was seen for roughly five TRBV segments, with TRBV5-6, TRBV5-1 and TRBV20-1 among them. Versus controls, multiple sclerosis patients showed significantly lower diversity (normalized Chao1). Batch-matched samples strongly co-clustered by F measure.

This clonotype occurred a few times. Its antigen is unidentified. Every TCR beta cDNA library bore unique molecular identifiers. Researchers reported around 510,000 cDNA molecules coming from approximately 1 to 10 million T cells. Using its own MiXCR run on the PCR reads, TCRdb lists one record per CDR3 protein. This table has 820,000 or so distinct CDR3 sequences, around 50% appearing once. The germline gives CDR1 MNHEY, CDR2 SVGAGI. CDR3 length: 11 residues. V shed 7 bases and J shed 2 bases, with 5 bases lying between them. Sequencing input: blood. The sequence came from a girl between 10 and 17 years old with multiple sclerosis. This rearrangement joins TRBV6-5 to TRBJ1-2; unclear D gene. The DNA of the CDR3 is TGTGCCAGCAAGGCCAACTATGGCTACACCTTC. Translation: CASKANYGYTF.